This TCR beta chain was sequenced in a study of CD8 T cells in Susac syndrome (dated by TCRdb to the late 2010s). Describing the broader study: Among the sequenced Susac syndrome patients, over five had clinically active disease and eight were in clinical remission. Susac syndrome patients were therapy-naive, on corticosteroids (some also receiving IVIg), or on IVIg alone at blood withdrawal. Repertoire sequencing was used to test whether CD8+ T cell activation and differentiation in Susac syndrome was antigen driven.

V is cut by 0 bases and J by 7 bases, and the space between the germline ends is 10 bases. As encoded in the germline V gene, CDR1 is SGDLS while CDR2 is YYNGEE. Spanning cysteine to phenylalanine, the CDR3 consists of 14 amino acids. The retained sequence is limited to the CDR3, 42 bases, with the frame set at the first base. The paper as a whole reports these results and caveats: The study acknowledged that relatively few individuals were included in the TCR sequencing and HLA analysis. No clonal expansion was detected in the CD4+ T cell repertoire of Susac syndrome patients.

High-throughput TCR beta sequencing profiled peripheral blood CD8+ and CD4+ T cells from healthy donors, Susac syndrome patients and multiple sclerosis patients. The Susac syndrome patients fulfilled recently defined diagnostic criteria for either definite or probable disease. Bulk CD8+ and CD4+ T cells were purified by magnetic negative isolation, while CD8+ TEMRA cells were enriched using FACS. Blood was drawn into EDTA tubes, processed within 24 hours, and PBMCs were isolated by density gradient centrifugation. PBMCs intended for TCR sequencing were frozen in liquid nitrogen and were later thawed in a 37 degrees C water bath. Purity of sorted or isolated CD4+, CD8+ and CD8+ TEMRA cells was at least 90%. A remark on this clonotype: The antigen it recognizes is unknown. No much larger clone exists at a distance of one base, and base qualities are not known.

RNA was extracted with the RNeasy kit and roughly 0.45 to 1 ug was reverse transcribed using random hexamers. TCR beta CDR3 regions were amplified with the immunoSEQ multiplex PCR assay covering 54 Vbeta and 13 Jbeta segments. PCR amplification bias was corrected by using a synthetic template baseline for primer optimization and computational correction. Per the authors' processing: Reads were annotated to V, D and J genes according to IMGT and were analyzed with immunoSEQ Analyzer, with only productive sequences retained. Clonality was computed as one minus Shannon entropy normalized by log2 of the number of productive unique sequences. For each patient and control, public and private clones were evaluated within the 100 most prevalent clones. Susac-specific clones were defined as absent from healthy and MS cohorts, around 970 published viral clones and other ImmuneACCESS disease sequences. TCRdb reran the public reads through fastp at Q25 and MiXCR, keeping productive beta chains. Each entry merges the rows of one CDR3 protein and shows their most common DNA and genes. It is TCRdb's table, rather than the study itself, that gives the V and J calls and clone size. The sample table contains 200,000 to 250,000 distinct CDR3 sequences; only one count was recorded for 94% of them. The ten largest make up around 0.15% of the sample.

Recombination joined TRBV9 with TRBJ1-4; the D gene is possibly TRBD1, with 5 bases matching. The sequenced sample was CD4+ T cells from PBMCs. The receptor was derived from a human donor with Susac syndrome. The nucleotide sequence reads TGTGCCAGCAGCGTAGTGGGGGAAGGTGAAAAACTGTTTTTT. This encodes CASSVVGEGEKLFF.